What follows are 26 T cell receptor beta chains derived from one specimen sequenced in a study of chemoradiotherapy in HPV16-positive cancers (dated by TCRdb to 2021 to 2024). Receptor amplification or capture employed the immunoSEQ multiplex PCR assay. In its TCRdb copy, this immuneACCESS table keeps in-frame sequences only and misses some clones. Where compared with another copy, unresolved V genes explain less than half of these, and the others have no known cause. Recorded for this sample are almost 5,500 clones; 60% to 85% of them occurred a single time. The top ten clones comprise over 25% of the sample. This sample was gathered from a patient who underwent chemoradiotherapy. The receptors were sampled from a human donor with HPV-associated anogenital cancer.

In its sample, this clone was seen a few times. The genes are TRBV2 and TRBJ2-7; D gene uncertain. In germline, CDR1 is SNHLY, CDR2 FYNNEI. V was cut by 4 bases and J by 3 bases, with 13 bases left in between. The CDR3 has 14 amino acids. The CDR3 is CASSVSRILYEQYV. Here the CDR3 DNA reads TGTGCCAGCAGTGTAAGCCGGATCCTCTACGAGCAGTACGTC.

This chain's CDR3 is CASRLRGPGMGNTEAFF. The CDR3 nucleotides are TGCGCCAGCAGACTCAGGGGGCCAGGGATGGGGAACACTGAAGCTTTCTTT. This chain links TRBV4-1 with TRBJ1-1; 8 nucleotides match TRBD1. The CDR3 loop spans 17 amino acids. J lost 1 base, V lost 6 bases, and 13 bases had no gene match. The germline V gene has CDR1 MGHRA and CDR2 YSYEKL.

The CDR3: CASSLGLETQYF. CDR3 bases: TGTGCCAGCAGCTTAGGTCTAGAGACCCAGTACTTC. This chain links TRBV11-2 with TRBJ2-5; D is ambiguous. The germline V gene has CDR1 SGHAT and CDR2 FQNNGV. This CDR3 is 12 amino acids long. Between the trimmed V and J ends, which lost 1 base and 4 bases, there was a span of 4 bases.

The rearrangement links TRBV15 to TRBJ1-4, with 10 nucleotides matching TRBD1. V lost 4 bases, J lost 10 bases, and 18 bases stayed unmatched. Germline assignment: CDR1 LNHNV and CDR2 YYDKDF (reference sequence). This CDR3 contains 18 residues. CDR3 protein: CATSKTSPGQGFTGKLFF. For the CDR3, the DNA is TGTGCCACCAGCAAAACCTCTCCGGGACAGGGGTTTACTGGAAAACTGTTTTTT.

The J gene is TRBJ1-1, the V gene TRBV5-1; D gene unclear. The CDR3 extends over 15 amino acids. The germline V and J ends were trimmed by 0 bases and 1 base, with 10 bases remaining between them. CDR1 is SGHRS and CDR2 is YFSETQ in the germline V gene. The CDR3 coding sequence is TGCGCCAGCAGCTTGGGGCTTTTTGAGAACACTGAAGCTTTCTTT. It yields the protein CASSLGLFENTEAFF.

This chain uses TRBV6-1 with TRBJ1-5, with D hard to call. The ends were cut back, 5 bases at V and 2 bases at J, with 7 bases in the middle. This CDR3 has 13 amino acids. The V gene's germline CDR1 is MNHNS and CDR2 SASEGT. The CDR3 nucleotides are TGTGCCAGCAGTCAGGAGGGCAATCAGCCCCAGCATTTT. Translation: CASSQEGNQPQHF.

The rearrangement joins TRBV9 to TRBJ1-3, with D uncertain. CDR1 and CDR2 from the germline V gene are SGDLS and YYNGEE. CDR3 size: 15 residues. Trimming left V 0 bases short and J 3 bases short, with 10 bases between. The DNA for the CDR3 is TGTGCCAGCAGCGTAGCGGGAGGAGTTGGAAACACCATATATTTT. This codes for CASSVAGGVGNTIYF.

V gene TRBV7-2 combines with J gene TRBJ2-1; D may correspond to TRBD1 or TRBD2 (5 bases each). Per the germline V gene, CDR1 is SGHTA and CDR2 is FQGNSA. This CDR3 has 15 residues. V shed 5 bases and J shed 2 bases, with 13 bases lying between them. Written as DNA, the CDR3 is TGTGCCAGCAGCCCGTCGAGGGACCCCTACAATGAGCAGTTCTTC. Protein: CASSPSRDPYNEQFF.

The J gene is TRBJ1-1, the V gene TRBV5-6; 8 positions match TRBD1. The CDR3 is 14 amino acids. CDR1 is SGHDT and CDR2 is YYEEEE in the germline V gene. With 5 bases clipped from V and 3 bases from J, the junction kept 6 bases outside the gene matches. CDR3 nucleotides: TGTGCCAGCAGACCGGACAGGGCCTACACTGAAGCTTTCTTT. It encodes CASRPDRAYTEAFF.

This sequence joins TRBV18 and TRBJ1-6, with 7 positions matching TRBD1. CDR3 size: 14 residues. Looked up from germline, CDR1 is KGHSH and CDR2 is LQKENI. With 9 bases clipped from V and 6 bases from J, the junction kept 8 bases outside the gene matches. Here the CDR3 reads CASDSGTANSPLHF. The CDR3 DNA reads TGTGCCAGTGACTCCGGGACAGCTAATTCACCCCTCCACTTT.

The chain joins TRBV6-1 to TRBJ2-7, with 7 bases that match TRBD2. Germline V CDR1 and CDR2: MNHNS, SASEGT. The CDR3 is 15 residues long. Losses at the gene ends were 3 bases for V and 4 bases for J; bases not matched to a gene: 9. The CDR3 DNA follows: TGTGCCAGCAGTGATCGTAGACTAGCCGTTTACGAGCAGTACTTC. It codes for CASSDRRLAVYEQYF.

The genes are TRBV7-7 and TRBJ2-2, with D perhaps assigned TRBD1 or TRBD2 (5 bases each). Germline-derived CDR1 and CDR2 are SSHAT and FNYEAQ (reference sequence). The length of the CDR3 is 14 residues. As DNA, the CDR3 is TGTGCTAGCGCCCAGGGTCATCAAACCGGGGAGCTGTTTTTT. Translation: CASAQGHQTGELFF.

The chain is built from TRBV7-5 and TRBJ2-1; no DNA check was done on the table's D call, TRBD2. TRBV7-5 is classified as a pseudogene. This CDR3 is built from 17 residues. Here the CDR3 DNA reads TGTGCCAGAAGACTGGGACTAGCGGGATCATTCAACAATGAGCAGTTCTTC. It encodes CARRLGLAGSFNNEQFF.

This rearrangement joins TRBV7-6 to TRBJ1-3; a weak D match, TRBD1 (5 bases). This CDR3 spans 15 amino acids. Germline V gene lookup returns CDR1 SGHVS and CDR2 FNYEAQ. Trimming cost V 5 bases and J 0 bases, with 11 bases left between them. The CDR3 spells CASSLGTASGNTIYF. For the CDR3, the DNA is TGTGCCAGCAGCCTGGGGACGGCCTCTGGAAACACCATATATTTT. The full variable domain, in which reference TRBV7-6 and TRBJ1-3 provide the parts outside the CDR3, is GAGVSQSPRYKVTKRGQDVALRCDPISGHVSLYWYRQALGQGPEFLTYFNYEAQQDKSGLPNDRFSAERPEGSISTLTIQRTEQRDSAMYRCASSLGTASGNTIYFGEGSWLTVV.

This chain joins TRBV15 and TRBJ1-1; D call uncertain. Looked up from germline, CDR1 is LNHNV and CDR2 is YYDKDF (reference sequence). The germline V and J ends were trimmed by 0 bases and 0 bases, with 17 bases remaining between them. This CDR3 region has 18 residues. The CDR3 protein is CATSRDMGIQFVNTEAFF. In nucleotides, the CDR3 is TGTGCCACCAGCAGAGATATGGGGATCCAATTCGTGAACACTGAAGCTTTCTTT.

J is TRBJ2-2 and V is TRBV6-5; tentative D call: TRBD2 (5 bases). V dropped 5 bases and J dropped 4 bases, with 14 bases sitting between them. This CDR3 has 15 residues. Germline-derived CDR1 and CDR2 are MNHEY and SVGAGI. The CDR3 loop reads CASSGVSEATGELFF. The DNA for the CDR3 is TGTGCCAGCAGTGGGGTTAGCGAAGCCACCGGGGAGCTGTTTTTT.

The CDR3: CAISEGGNTEAFF. For the CDR3, the DNA is TGTGCCATCAGTGAAGGGGGGAACACTGAAGCTTTCTTT. The J gene is TRBJ1-1, the V gene TRBV10-3; perhaps TRBD1 as D (6 bases). The CDR3 consists of 13 residues. The germline V and J ends were trimmed by 3 bases and 1 base, with 6 bases remaining between them. Germline V gene sequence: CDR1 ENHRY, CDR2 SYGVKD.

This clone has more than one count but fewer than ten. J is TRBJ1-1 and V is TRBV29-1; tentative D call: TRBD1 (6 bases). Germline V gives CDR1 SQVTM, CDR2 ANQGSEA. The V and J ends lost 7 bases and 1 base respectively, with 10 bases between them. The CDR3 extends over 12 amino acids. This CDR3 reads CSAGQRNTEAFF. The CDR3, as DNA: TGCAGCGCCGGACAGAGGAACACTGAAGCTTTCTTT.

This chain uses TRBV18 with TRBJ2-1; 9 nucleotides match TRBD1. Germline assignment: CDR1 KGHSH and CDR2 LQKENI. Germline trimming cut 4 bases from V and 4 bases from J; bases unmatched to any gene: 11. This CDR3 has 17 residues. CDR3 nucleotide sequence: TGTGCCAGCTCACTTCAAGGACCGGGACAGGGATACAATGAGCAGTTCTTC. Translation gives CASSLQGPGQGYNEQFF.

This sequence joins TRBV5-1 and TRBJ1-1; weak D call: TRBD1 (5 bases). CDR1 is SGHRS, CDR2 YFSETQ, per germline. V was cut by 3 bases and J by 0 bases, with 9 bases left in between. The CDR3 runs to 14 residues. CDR3 DNA sequence: TGCGCCAGCAGCTCTTCAGGGATGAACACTGAAGCTTTCTTT. Translating gives CASSSSGMNTEAFF.

The genes are TRBV19 and TRBJ1-5; TRBD1 aligns across 7 bases. In germline, CDR1 is LNHDA, CDR2 SQIVND (reference sequence). The CDR3 spans 14 residues. V lost 3 bases to trimming and J lost 3 bases; unmatched junction nucleotides: 2. CDR3 sequence: CASSIGQVNQPQHF. The CDR3 DNA is TGTGCCAGTAGTATTGGACAGGTCAATCAGCCCCAGCATTTT.

This chain links TRBV28 with TRBJ2-3, with 8 nucleotides matching TRBD2. The CDR3 totals 17 residues. Germline V gene sequence: CDR1 MDHEN, CDR2 SYDVKM. V gave up 4 bases and J gave up 7 bases; unmatched junction bases: 16. The CDR3 region has the DNA TGTGCCAGCAGTTCGCCCCTAGGTGCGGGGGGACGGCATACGCAGTATTTT. As protein: CASSSPLGAGGRHTQYF.

This clone appeared a few times. Here the CDR3 DNA reads TGCACCAGCAGCCAATGGGGTAGCGCTGAAGCTTTCTTT. It is translated as CTSSQWGSAEAFF. The chain recombines TRBV1 with TRBJ1-1. TRBV1 is termed a pseudogene. The CDR3 is 13 residues long.

This clone has just one count. The J gene is TRBJ1-2, the V gene TRBV5-1; D is unclear. The CDR3 has 13 amino acids. Germline V gene data show CDR1 as SGHRS and CDR2 as YFSETQ. With 0 bases removed from V and 8 bases from J, the gap between germline ends came to 11 bases. The CDR3 region is CASSLGRAGGYTF. CDR3 in DNA: TGCGCCAGCAGCTTGGGGCGGGCGGGAGGCTACACCTTC.

This clone was picked up one time. The V and J genes are TRBV7-2 and TRBJ2-7; TRBD2 matches at 10 bases. The CDR3 totals 14 residues. Germline V gene data show CDR1 as SGHTA and CDR2 as FQGNSA. The junction had 6 bases not matched to a gene; V was cut back by 5 bases and J by 5 bases. For the CDR3, the DNA is TGTGCCAGCAGCGCGGGACTAGCGCCCCACGAGCAGTACTTC. It specifies CASSAGLAPHEQYF.

The chain has TRBV7-3 and TRBJ2-1, with 7 positions matching TRBD2. J lost 9 bases, V lost 5 bases, and 4 bases had no gene match. The CDR3 is 12 amino acids. CDR1 is SGHTA, CDR2 FQGTGA, per germline. CDR3 region: CASSPTGGEQFF. CDR3 sequence (DNA): TGTGCCAGCAGCCCAACGGGGGGTGAGCAGTTCTTC.